This TCR beta chain was sequenced in a study of blood T cells in healthy people across ages. The wider study: About one barcoded TCR beta cDNA was captured per two T cells.

Germline lookup yields CDR1 SEHNR and CDR2 FQNEAQ (reference sequence). The CDR3 is made up of 16 amino acids. Deletions cut 1 base from V and 0 bases from J, with 10 bases between. Study-level findings and limits: TCR beta diversity per million T cells fell roughly linearly with age.

Notes on this clonotype: Its antigen is not known. A much more abundant neighbour one base away suggests this may be a read error.

It was with a sample-barcoded 5' primer and a J-beta primer mix that a second PCR of about 6 to 12 cycles was run. TCRdb ran MiXCR on the 5' RACE reads and lists one entry per CDR3 protein. The sample contains approximately 1,700,000 distinct CDR3 sequences, about two fifths of which appear only once. This clonotype originated in a human donor in good health. Material: blood. The chain employs TRBV7-9 and TRBJ2-1, with D perhaps matching TRBD2 (5 bases). CDR3 in amino acids: CASSLGVGSSYNEQFF. The CDR3 region has the DNA TGTGCCAGCAGCTTAGGCGTGGGGAGCTCCTACAATGAGCAGTTCTTC.